This T cell receptor (beta chain) stems from a study of STAT3 mutations in large granular lymphocyte leukemia. Study summary: Roughly half the longitudinally sequenced T-LGLL patients had canonical STAT3 mutations.

This clone appeared a few times. The antigen remains undetermined. Findings and limits, study-wide: Treatment regimens differed across patients between samplings. Every T-LGLL patient had at least one immunodominant TCRbeta clonotype. Samples missed the first appearance of the clone.

The assay was immunoSEQ multiplex PCR, and TCRdb's table has in-frame clones only and misses some. The sample includes approximately 12,000 clones, 75% to 80% of them seen just once. The sequencing input was peripheral blood mononuclear cells. The receptor comes from a man aged 55 to 70 with T-cell large granular lymphocyte leukemia. Some clones in this sample may be carry-over from other donors' samples.

Here the CDR3 DNA reads TGTGCCAGCAGCTTAGACGGGAGGGTGGAGACCCAGTACTTC. Its translation is CASSLDGRVETQYF. V is TRBV5-4 and J is TRBJ2-5; TRBD2 aligns across 8 bases. CDR1 is SGHNT, CDR2 YYREEE, per germline (reference sequence). This CDR3 has 14 amino acids. V lost 2 bases, J lost 5 bases, and 5 bases stayed unmatched.